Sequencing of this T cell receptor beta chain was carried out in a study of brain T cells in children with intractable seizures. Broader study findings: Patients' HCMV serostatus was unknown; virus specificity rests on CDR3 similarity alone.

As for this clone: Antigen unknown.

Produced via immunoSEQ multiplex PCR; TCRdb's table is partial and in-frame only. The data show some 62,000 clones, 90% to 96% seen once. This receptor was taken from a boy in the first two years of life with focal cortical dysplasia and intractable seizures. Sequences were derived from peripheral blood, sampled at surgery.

The CDR3 here is CSVVRVPGELFF. CDR3 sequence (DNA): TGCAGCGTTGTCAGGGTACCCGGGGAGCTGTTTTTT. The chain carries TRBV29-1 and TRBJ2-2; perhaps TRBD1 as D (5 bases). Germline-derived CDR1 and CDR2 are SQVTM and ANQGSEA. V was shortened by 4 bases and J by 6 bases, with 9 bases between the two germline ends. The CDR3 extends over 12 amino acids.